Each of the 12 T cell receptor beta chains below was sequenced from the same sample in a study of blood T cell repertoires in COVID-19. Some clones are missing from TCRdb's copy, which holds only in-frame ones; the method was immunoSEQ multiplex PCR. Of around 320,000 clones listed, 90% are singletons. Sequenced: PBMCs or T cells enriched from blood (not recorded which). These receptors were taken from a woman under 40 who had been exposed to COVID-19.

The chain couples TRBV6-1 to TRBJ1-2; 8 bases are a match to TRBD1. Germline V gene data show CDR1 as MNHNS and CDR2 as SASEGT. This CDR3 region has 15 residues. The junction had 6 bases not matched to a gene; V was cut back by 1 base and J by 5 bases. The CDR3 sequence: CASSEGVGTGYGYTF. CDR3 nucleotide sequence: TGTGCCAGCAGTGAAGGGGTCGGGACAGGATATGGCTACACCTTC.

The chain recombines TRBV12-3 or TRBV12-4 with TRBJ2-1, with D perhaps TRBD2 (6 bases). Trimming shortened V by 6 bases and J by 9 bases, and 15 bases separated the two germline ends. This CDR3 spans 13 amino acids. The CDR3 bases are TGTGCCAGCAGGACCCCCTCGCGGGGTGAGCAGTTCTTC. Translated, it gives CASRTPSRGEQFF.

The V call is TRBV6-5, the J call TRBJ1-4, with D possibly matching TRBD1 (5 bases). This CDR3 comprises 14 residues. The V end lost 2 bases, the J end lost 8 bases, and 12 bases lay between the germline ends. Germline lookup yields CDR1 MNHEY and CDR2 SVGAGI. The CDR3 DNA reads TGTGCCAGCAGTTACCAGGGAGGTGTCGAAAAACTGTTTTTT. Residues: CASSYQGGVEKLFF.

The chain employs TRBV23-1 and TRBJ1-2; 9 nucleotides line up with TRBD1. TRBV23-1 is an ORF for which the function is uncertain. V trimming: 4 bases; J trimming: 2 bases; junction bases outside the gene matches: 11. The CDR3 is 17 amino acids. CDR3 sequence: CASSRRWGQGENYGYTF. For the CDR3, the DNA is TGCGCCAGCAGTCGAAGATGGGGACAGGGTGAGAACTATGGCTACACCTTC.

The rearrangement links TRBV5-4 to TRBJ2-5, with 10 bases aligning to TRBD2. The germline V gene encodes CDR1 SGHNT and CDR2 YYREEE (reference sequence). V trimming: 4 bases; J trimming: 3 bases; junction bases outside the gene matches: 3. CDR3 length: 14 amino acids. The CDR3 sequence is CASSGAGGEETQYF. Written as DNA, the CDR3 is TGTGCCAGCAGCGGAGCGGGGGGGGAAGAGACCCAGTACTTC.

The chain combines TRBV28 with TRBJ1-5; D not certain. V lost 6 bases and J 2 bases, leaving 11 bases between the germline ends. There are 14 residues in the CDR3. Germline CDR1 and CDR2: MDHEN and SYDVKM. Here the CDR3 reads CASRGVGGNQPQHF. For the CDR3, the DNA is TGTGCCAGCAGGGGTGTGGGAGGCAATCAGCCCCAGCATTTT. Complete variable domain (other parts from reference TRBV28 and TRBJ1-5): DVKVTQSSRYLVKRTGEKVFLECVQDMDHENMFWYRQDPGLGLRLIYFSYDVKMKEKGDIPEGYSVSREKKERFSLILESASTNQTSMYLCASRGVGGNQPQHFGDGTRLSIL.

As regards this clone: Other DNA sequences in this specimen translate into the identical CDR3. CDR3 amino acids: CASSPSNYGYTF. The CDR3 DNA follows: TGTGCCAGCTCACCCAGTAACTATGGCTACACCTTC. The V gene is TRBV18, the J gene TRBJ1-2, with D unresolved. V was clipped by 3 bases and J by 1 base, with 3 bases between them. The germline V gene encodes CDR1 KGHSH and CDR2 LQKENI. The CDR3 loop spans 12 amino acids. Full variable domain (outside the CDR3, taken from reference TRBV18 and TRBJ1-2): NAGVMQNPRHLVRRRGQEARLRCSPMKGHSHVYWYRQLPEEGLKFMVYLQKENIIDESGMPKERFSAEFPKEGPSILRIQQVVRGDSAAYFCASSPSNYGYTFGSGTRLTVV.

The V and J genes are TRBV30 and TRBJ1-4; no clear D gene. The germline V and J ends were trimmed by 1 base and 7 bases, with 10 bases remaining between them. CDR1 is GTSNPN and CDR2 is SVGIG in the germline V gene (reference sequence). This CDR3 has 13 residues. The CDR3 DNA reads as TGTGCCTGGAGTGAGGTGGAGGGTGAAAAACTGTTTTTT. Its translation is CAWSEVEGEKLFF.

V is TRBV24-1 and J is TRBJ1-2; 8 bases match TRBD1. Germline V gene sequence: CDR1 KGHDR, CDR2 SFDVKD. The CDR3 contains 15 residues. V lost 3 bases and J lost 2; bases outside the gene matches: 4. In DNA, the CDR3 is TGTGCCACCAGTGATCCCGGACAGGGAAACTATGGCTACACCTTC. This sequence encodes CATSDPGQGNYGYTF.

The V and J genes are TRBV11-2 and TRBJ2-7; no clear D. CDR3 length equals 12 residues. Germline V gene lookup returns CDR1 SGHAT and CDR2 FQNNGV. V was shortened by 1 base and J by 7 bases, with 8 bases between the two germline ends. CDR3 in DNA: TGTGCCAGCAGCTTAGGACAACGGGAGCAGTACTTC. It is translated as CASSLGQREQYF.

DNA for the CDR3: TGTGCCAGAAGCAACCCCGAGGACAGGGAATATCAGCCCCAGCATTTT. It yields the protein CARSNPEDREYQPQHF. The V and J genes are TRBV7-5 and TRBJ1-5; TRBD1, as called in the table, went unchecked against the DNA. TRBV7-5 corresponds to a pseudogene. The CDR3 length is 16 residues.

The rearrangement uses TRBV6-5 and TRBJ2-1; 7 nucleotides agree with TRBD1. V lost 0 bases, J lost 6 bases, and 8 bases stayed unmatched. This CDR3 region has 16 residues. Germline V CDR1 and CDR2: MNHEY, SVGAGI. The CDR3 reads CASSYSRGTALNEQFF. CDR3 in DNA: TGTGCCAGCAGTTACTCGAGGGGGACAGCACTCAATGAGCAGTTCTTC.